These T cell receptor beta chains were read from a single sample in a study of blood T cell repertoires in COVID-19. Produced via immunoSEQ multiplex PCR; TCRdb's table is partial and in-frame only. The sample yields 250,000 to 300,000 clones, around nine tenths seen once. The specimen was peripheral blood. The receptors shown here come from a woman aged 25 to 39 with COVID-19, enrolled during active disease. Both conserved end residues are part of each CDR3. Fields, in order: D gene, V gene, J gene, clone size, CDR3 DNA, CDR3 protein. A D gene is named only where the DNA matches it firmly. Some rows have no size entry. The others give once, few or many, or a class for an expanded clone.

d_call: TRBD1; v_call: TRBV11-2; j_call: TRBJ1-1; clone_size: -; cdr3_nt: TGTGCCAGCAGCCTATCGACAGGGGGGCCAACTGAAGCTTTCTTT; cdr3_aa: CASSLSTGGPTEAFF
d_call: TRBD2; v_call: TRBV3-1/TRBV3-2; j_call: TRBJ2-3; clone_size: -; cdr3_nt: TGTGCCAGCAGCTTACGAATGGGACTAGAGACAGATACGCAGTATTTT; cdr3_aa: CASSLRMGLETDTQYF
d_call: TRBD1; v_call: TRBV27; j_call: TRBJ2-7; clone_size: -; cdr3_nt: TGTGCCAGCAGTTTATCCGGGACAGGGATCCACGAGCAGTACTTC; cdr3_aa: CASSLSGTGIHEQYF
d_call: -; v_call: TRBV6-2/TRBV6-3; j_call: TRBJ2-3; clone_size: -; cdr3_nt: TGTGCCAGCAGTTACATCCCGGGAAGCAGCACAGATACGCAGTATTTT; cdr3_aa: CASSYIPGSSTDTQYF
d_call: -; v_call: TRBV6-5; j_call: TRBJ1-3; clone_size: -; cdr3_nt: TGTGCCAGCAGTTACGGGTCAGGCTCTGGAAACACCATATATTTT; cdr3_aa: CASSYGSGSGNTIYF
d_call: -; v_call: TRBV1; j_call: TRBJ2-4; clone_size: -; cdr3_nt: TGCACCAGCAGCCAAACGGACGGGGTAGCTTTTAACATTCAGTACTTC; cdr3_aa: CTSSQTDGVAFNIQYF
d_call: TRBD2; v_call: TRBV15; j_call: TRBJ2-2; clone_size: -; cdr3_nt: TGTGCCACCAGTGGACTAGCGGGTGACACCGGGGAGCTGTTTTTT; cdr3_aa: CATSGLAGDTGELFF
d_call: -; v_call: TRBV29-1; j_call: TRBJ1-6; clone_size: few; cdr3_nt: TGCAGCGTGGGGGACTCTCGTGGAAATAATTCACCCCTCCACTTT; cdr3_aa: CSVGDSRGNNSPLHF
d_call: -; v_call: TRBV27; j_call: TRBJ2-2; clone_size: once; cdr3_nt: TGTGCCAGCAGATCAATTAGCGTCGACACCGGGGAGCTGTTTTTT; cdr3_aa: CASRSISVDTGELFF
d_call: -; v_call: TRBV6-5; j_call: TRBJ2-1; clone_size: once; cdr3_nt: TGTGCCAGCAGAAGTAGCGGCTACAATGAGCAGTTCTTC; cdr3_aa: CASRSSGYNEQFF
d_call: -; v_call: TRBV19; j_call: TRBJ1-6; clone_size: -; cdr3_nt: TGTGCCAGTAGTATATCGGGGGCACCCCTCCACTTT; cdr3_aa: CASSISGAPLHF
d_call: TRBD1; v_call: TRBV6-5; j_call: TRBJ1-2; clone_size: few; cdr3_nt: TGTGCCAGCAGACAGGGGACATCTAACTATGGCTACACCTTC; cdr3_aa: CASRQGTSNYGYTF
d_call: -; v_call: TRBV6-6; j_call: TRBJ1-2; clone_size: -; cdr3_nt: TGTGCCAGCAGTCCGCCGCCCGGGTCAATTTTCGATGGCTACACCTTC; cdr3_aa: CASSPPPGSIFDGYTF
d_call: TRBD1; v_call: TRBV28; j_call: TRBJ2-7; clone_size: few; cdr3_nt: TGTGCCAGCAGTTCCCCTGGGACAGGGGTTAGCTACGAGCAGTACTTC; cdr3_aa: CASSSPGTGVSYEQYF
d_call: -; v_call: TRBV7-9; j_call: TRBJ1-5; clone_size: -; cdr3_nt: TGTGCCAGCAGCTTAGCGGGGCTGCCCCAGCATTTT; cdr3_aa: CASSLAGLPQHF
d_call: -; v_call: TRBV9; j_call: TRBJ1-6; clone_size: -; cdr3_nt: TGTGCCAGCAGCGGTGACTCGAGCTCCTATAATTCACCCCTCCACTTT; cdr3_aa: CASSGDSSSYNSPLHF
d_call: TRBD2; v_call: TRBV11-2; j_call: TRBJ2-7; clone_size: -; cdr3_nt: TGTGCCAGCAGCCTGGGACTAGCGGGAGGAAACGAGCAGTACTTC; cdr3_aa: CASSLGLAGGNEQYF
d_call: -; v_call: TRBV30; j_call: TRBJ2-7; clone_size: once; cdr3_nt: TGTGCCTGGAGCCTCCTGGGCTCTCTCTCCTACGAGCAGTACTTC; cdr3_aa: CAWSLLGSLSYEQYF
d_call: TRBD1; v_call: TRBV6-6; j_call: TRBJ2-7; clone_size: -; cdr3_nt: TGTGCCAGCACTAACAGGGGTGGCCCCTACGAGCAGTACTTC; cdr3_aa: CASTNRGGPYEQYF
d_call: TRBD1; v_call: TRBV30; j_call: TRBJ1-5; clone_size: -; cdr3_nt: TGTGCCTGGAGCACAGGGGATTTTCAGCCCCAGCATTTT; cdr3_aa: CAWSTGDFQPQHF
d_call: TRBD1; v_call: TRBV18; j_call: TRBJ1-1; clone_size: -; cdr3_nt: TGTGCCAGCTATGGGACAGGAGATGAAGCTTTCTTT; cdr3_aa: CASYGTGDEAFF
d_call: TRBD1; v_call: TRBV4-3; j_call: TRBJ1-1; clone_size: -; cdr3_nt: TGCGCCAGCAGCCAAGATCGACAGGGGAGCACTGAAGCTTTCTTT; cdr3_aa: CASSQDRQGSTEAFF
d_call: -; v_call: TRBV6-2/TRBV6-3; j_call: TRBJ1-5; clone_size: -; cdr3_nt: TGTGCCAGCAGCCCCCATCGACAGCTCCCCGATCAGCCCCAGCATTTT; cdr3_aa: CASSPHRQLPDQPQHF
d_call: -; v_call: TRBV5-6; j_call: TRBJ1-2; clone_size: -; cdr3_nt: TGTGCCAGCAGCCTGGACAGCCTTTGGGGCTACACCTTC; cdr3_aa: CASSLDSLWGYTF
d_call: -; v_call: TRBV15; j_call: TRBJ1-1; clone_size: -; cdr3_nt: TGTGCCACCAGCAGAGATTTGCCGAATGCTAGGAACACTGAAGCTTTCTTT; cdr3_aa: CATSRDLPNARNTEAFF
d_call: TRBD2; v_call: TRBV7-8; j_call: TRBJ2-1; clone_size: -; cdr3_nt: TGTGCCAGCAGCCCCATCCGACTAGCGGGAAAAGGGCAGTTCTTC; cdr3_aa: CASSPIRLAGKGQFF
d_call: TRBD1; v_call: TRBV7-8; j_call: TRBJ2-1; clone_size: -; cdr3_nt: TGTGCCAGCAGCCCTTTGGGACCGGGACAGCCCCACAATGAGCAGTTCTTC; cdr3_aa: CASSPLGPGQPHNEQFF
d_call: -; v_call: TRBV6-5; j_call: TRBJ1-5; clone_size: -; cdr3_nt: TGTGCCACCGGACGGACAGTCTCCAATCAGCCCCAGCATTTT; cdr3_aa: CATGRTVSNQPQHF
d_call: TRBD1; v_call: TRBV2; j_call: TRBJ1-3; clone_size: -; cdr3_nt: TGTGCCAGCAGTGAAAGCCCGACAGGGGTCAGAAACACCATATATTTT; cdr3_aa: CASSESPTGVRNTIYF